The sequence of this T cell receptor (beta chain) was determined in a study of T cell responses to AZD1222 COVID-19 vaccine. TCRdb's table, derived via immunoSEQ multiplex PCR, lists solely in-frame clones and lacks some. The table has 150,000 to 200,000 clones, about 93% seen once. The receptor was derived from an adult in good health. The specimen was peripheral blood, collected on day 0 of AZD1222 vaccination.

CDR3 loop: CAISRLPGDNEQFF. The CDR3 DNA reads as TGTGCCATCAGCCGACTTCCTGGGGACAATGAGCAGTTCTTC. V and J are TRBV10-3 and TRBJ2-1; D unclear. Trimming took 6 bases from V and 5 from J, leaving 14 bases between them. In germline, CDR1 is ENHRY, CDR2 SYGVKD. This CDR3 spans 14 amino acids.